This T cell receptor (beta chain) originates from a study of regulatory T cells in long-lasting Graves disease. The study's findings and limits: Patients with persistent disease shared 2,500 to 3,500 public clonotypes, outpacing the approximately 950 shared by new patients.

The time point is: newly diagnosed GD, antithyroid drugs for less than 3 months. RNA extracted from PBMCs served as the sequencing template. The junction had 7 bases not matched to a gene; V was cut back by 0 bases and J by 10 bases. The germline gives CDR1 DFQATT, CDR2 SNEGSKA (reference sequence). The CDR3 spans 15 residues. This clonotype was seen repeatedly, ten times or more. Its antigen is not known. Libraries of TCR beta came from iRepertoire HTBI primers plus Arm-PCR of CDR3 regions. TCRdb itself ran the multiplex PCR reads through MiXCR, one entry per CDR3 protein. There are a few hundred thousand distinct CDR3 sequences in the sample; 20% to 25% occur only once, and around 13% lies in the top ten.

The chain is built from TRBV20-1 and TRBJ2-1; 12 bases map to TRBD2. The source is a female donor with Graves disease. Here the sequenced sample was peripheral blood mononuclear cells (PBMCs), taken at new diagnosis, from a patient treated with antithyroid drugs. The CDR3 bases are TGCAGTGCTAGAGATTCTAGCGGGGGGGCCGGGGAGCAGTTCTTC. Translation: CSARDSSGGAGEQFF.